Below, 11 T cell receptor beta chains from the same sample are listed, as sequenced in a study of type 1 regulatory T cells. TCRdb re-derived calls from the reads in MiXCR, one entry per CDR3 protein. The sample shows some 60,000 distinct CDR3 sequences, 60% to 80% of them seen only once. Antigens for these TCRs are unknown. Sequences were obtained from cultured non-Tr1 T cells, either the whole culture or a sorted T cell fraction (not recorded which). These receptors came from a human donor in good health.

This clonotype was found a few times. This chain joins TRBV18 and TRBJ2-7; D may match TRBD1 or TRBD2 (5 bases each). The V gene's germline CDR1 is KGHSH and CDR2 LQKENI. The CDR3 runs to 11 residues. The V end was cut by 3 bases, the J end by 7 bases, with 7 bases between. CDR3 bases: TGTGCCAGCTCACCGGGGGAGGAGCAGTACTTC. Protein product: CASSPGEEQYF.

This chain connects TRBV19 to TRBJ1-1; D unclear. Germline assignment: CDR1 LNHDA and CDR2 SQIVND (reference sequence). Trimming took 0 bases from V and 1 from J, leaving 9 bases between them. The CDR3 has 15 amino acids. In nucleotides, the CDR3 is TGTGCCAGTAGTATAGATTTCACGGGGAACACTGAAGCTTTCTTT. Translated, it gives CASSIDFTGNTEAFF.

The chain recombines TRBV20-1 with TRBJ2-3; 14 positions match TRBD2. This CDR3 spans 17 amino acids. Trimming took 6 bases from V and 2 from J; bases not matched to a gene: 10. Germline V gene sequence: CDR1 DFQATT, CDR2 SNEGSKA (reference sequence). The CDR3 sequence is CSADGTSGSLNTDTQYF. The CDR3 region has the DNA TGCAGTGCAGACGGGACTAGCGGGAGCCTAAACACAGATACGCAGTATTTT.

V and J are TRBV9 and TRBJ2-2, with D perhaps TRBD2 (5 bases). The CDR3 contains 16 residues. Germline CDR1 and CDR2: SGDLS and YYNGEE. V lost 0 bases and J 7 bases, leaving 16 bases between the germline ends. CDR3 coding DNA: TGTGCCAGCAGCGTAGGTTATACCGGGGTGAACGGGGAGCTGTTTTTT. Its translation is CASSVGYTGVNGELFF.

The chain links TRBV4-1 to TRBJ2-1; D is unresolved. This CDR3 is 11 amino acids long. Trimming left V 7 bases short and J 4 bases short, with 5 bases between. Germline lookup yields CDR1 MGHRA and CDR2 YSYEKL. The CDR3 spells CASNSYNEQFF. CDR3 DNA: TGCGCCAGCAACAGTTACAATGAGCAGTTCTTC.

The chain combines TRBV18 with TRBJ2-6; D ambiguous. The CDR3 has 16 residues. Germline V gives CDR1 KGHSH, CDR2 LQKENI. The ends were cut back, 3 bases at V and 2 bases at J, with 11 bases in the middle. This CDR3 is CASSPIKTTGANVLTF. The CDR3 DNA sequence: TGTGCCAGCTCACCGATAAAAACGACTGGGGCCAACGTCCTGACTTTC.

Only one count was recorded for this clonotype. V and J are TRBV24-1 and TRBJ2-3; TRBD1 matches 7 bases. V was pared by 4 bases and J by 5 bases, with 8 bases of the junction left unmatched. CDR3 size: 15 residues. Germline V CDR1 and CDR2: KGHDR, SFDVKD. The CDR3 DNA reads TGTGCCACCAGTGAGTACAGGGGTACGGGAGATACGCAGTATTTT. As protein: CATSEYRGTGDTQYF.

The chain uses TRBV5-1 and TRBJ2-5, with D perhaps matching TRBD2 (5 bases). V was pared by 1 base and J by 0 bases, with 10 bases between. Germline CDR1 and CDR2: SGHRS and YFSETQ. The CDR3 runs to 15 residues. CDR3: CASSLRGMYQETQYF. In DNA form, the CDR3 reads TGCGCCAGCAGCTTGAGAGGGATGTACCAAGAGACCCAGTACTTC.

V is TRBV7-9 and J is TRBJ2-5; D tentatively fits TRBD1 or TRBD2 (5 bases each). This CDR3 comprises 15 residues. Per germline, CDR1 SEHNR and CDR2 FQNEAQ (reference sequence). Trimming removed 1 base from V and 1 base from J, with 10 bases in between. The CDR3 here is CASSLERGGQETQYF. The CDR3, as DNA: TGTGCCAGCAGCTTAGAGAGGGGCGGCCAAGAGACCCAGTACTTC.

The genes are TRBV20-1 and TRBJ2-5; D might be TRBD1 (5 bases). CDR3 length: 14 residues. With 8 bases removed from V and 2 bases from J, the gap between germline ends came to 18 bases. Germline V CDR1 and CDR2: DFQATT, SNEGSKA (reference sequence). The CDR3 DNA reads as TGCAGTAACCTGACTCCGGACACACAAGAGACCCAGTACTTC. Its translation is CSNLTPDTQETQYF.

The chain carries TRBV25-1 and TRBJ1-1, with 7 bases matching TRBD1. From germline, CDR1 is MGHDK and CDR2 SYGVNS. The CDR3 is 17 residues long. The ends lost 3 bases at V and 8 bases at J; junction bases unmatched: 18. Written as DNA, the CDR3 is TGTGCCAGCAGTGAGACCCAGGGCAGGGAGGGGGCGGACGAAGCTTTCTTT. Translation gives CASSETQGREGADEAFF.